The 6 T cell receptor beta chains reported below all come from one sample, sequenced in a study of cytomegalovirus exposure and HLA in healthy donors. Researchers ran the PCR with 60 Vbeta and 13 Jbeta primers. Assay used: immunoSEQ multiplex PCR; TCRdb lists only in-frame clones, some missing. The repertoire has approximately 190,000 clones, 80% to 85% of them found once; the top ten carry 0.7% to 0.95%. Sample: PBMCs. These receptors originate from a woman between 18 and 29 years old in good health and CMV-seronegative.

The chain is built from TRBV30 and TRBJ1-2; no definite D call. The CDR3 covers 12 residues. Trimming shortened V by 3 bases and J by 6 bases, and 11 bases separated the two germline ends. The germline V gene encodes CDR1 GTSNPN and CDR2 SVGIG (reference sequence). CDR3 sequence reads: CAWSPPGDGYTF. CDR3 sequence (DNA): TGTGCCTGGAGCCCTCCCGGGGATGGCTACACCTTC.

The CDR3 nucleotides are TGTGCTAGTGGTTTGTTCCCAATCTATGGCTACACCTTC. Translating it yields CASGLFPIYGYTF. The V gene is TRBV12-5, the J gene TRBJ1-2; D is ambiguous. V lost 2 bases to trimming and J lost 4 bases, with 8 bases between them. Germline loops: CDR1 LGHNT, CDR2 FRNRAP. The CDR3 totals 13 residues.

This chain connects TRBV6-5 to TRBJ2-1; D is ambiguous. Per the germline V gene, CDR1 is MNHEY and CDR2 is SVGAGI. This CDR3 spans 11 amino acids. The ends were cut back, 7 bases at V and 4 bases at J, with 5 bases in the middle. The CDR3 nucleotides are TGTGCCAGCAAACAATACAATGAGCAGTTCTTC. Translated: CASKQYNEQFF.

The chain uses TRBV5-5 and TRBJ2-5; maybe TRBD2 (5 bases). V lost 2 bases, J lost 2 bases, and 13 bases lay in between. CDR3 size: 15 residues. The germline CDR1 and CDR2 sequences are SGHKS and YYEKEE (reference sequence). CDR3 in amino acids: CASSFGGRIQETQYF. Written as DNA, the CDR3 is TGTGCCAGCAGCTTTGGAGGTAGGATACAAGAGACCCAGTACTTC.

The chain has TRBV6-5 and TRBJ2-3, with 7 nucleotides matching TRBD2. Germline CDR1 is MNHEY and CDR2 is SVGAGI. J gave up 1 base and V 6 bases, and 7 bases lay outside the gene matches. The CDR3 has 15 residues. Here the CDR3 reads CASSGLAGGTDTQYF. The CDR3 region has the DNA TGTGCCAGCAGCGGCTTGGCGGGGGGCACAGATACGCAGTATTTT.

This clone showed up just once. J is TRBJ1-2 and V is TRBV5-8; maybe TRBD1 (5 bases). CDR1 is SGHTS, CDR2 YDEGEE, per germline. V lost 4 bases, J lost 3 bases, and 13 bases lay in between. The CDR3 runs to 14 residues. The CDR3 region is CASSLDTPHYGYTF. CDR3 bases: TGTGCCAGCAGCCTGGACACGCCTCACTATGGCTACACCTTC. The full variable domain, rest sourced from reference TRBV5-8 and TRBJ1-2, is EAGVTQSPTHLIKTRGQQATLRCSPISGHTSVYWYQQALGLGLQFLLWYDEGEERNRGNFPPRFSGRQFPNYSSELNVNALELEDSALYLCASSLDTPHYGYTFGSGTRLTVV.